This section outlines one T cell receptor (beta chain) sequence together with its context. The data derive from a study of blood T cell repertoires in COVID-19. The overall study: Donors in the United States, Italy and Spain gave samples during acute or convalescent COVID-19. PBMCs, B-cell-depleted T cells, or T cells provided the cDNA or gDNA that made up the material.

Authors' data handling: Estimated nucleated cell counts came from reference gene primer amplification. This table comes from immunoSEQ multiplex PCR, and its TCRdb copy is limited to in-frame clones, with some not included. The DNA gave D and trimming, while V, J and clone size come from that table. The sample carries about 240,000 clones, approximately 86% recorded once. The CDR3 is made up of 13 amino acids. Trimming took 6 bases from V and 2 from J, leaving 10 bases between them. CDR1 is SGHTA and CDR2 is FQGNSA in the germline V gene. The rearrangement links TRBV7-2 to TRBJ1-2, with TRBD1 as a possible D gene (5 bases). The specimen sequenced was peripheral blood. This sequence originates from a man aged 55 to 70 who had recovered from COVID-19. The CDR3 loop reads CASSQQGNYGYTF. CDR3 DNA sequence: TGTGCCAGCAGTCAGCAGGGAAACTATGGCTACACCTTC.